Listed here are 14 T cell receptor beta chains from one sample, sequenced in a study of monozygotic twins with inflammatory bowel disease. TCRdb reprocessed the 5' RACE reads, keeping one entry per CDR3 protein, no DNA. Here the sample table reports approximately 200,000 distinct CDR3 sequences. Sequencing was performed on blood. Source of these receptors: a human donor with ulcerative colitis or Crohn's disease, or a healthy co-twin of an affected twin (not recorded which).

This chain's CDR3 is CAGSSDRVNEQYF. This chain links TRBV7-6 with TRBJ2-7; the TRBD1 assignment by TCRdb is unverifiable without DNA. Germline V CDR1 and CDR2: SGHVS, FNYEAQ. The CDR3 runs to 13 residues.

The CDR3 here is CSARDLKGAALSEQFF. This rearrangement joins TRBV20-1 to TRBJ2-1; TCRdb designates TRBD2, a call that cannot be tested without DNA. The germline V gene has CDR1 DFQATT and CDR2 SNEGSKA (reference sequence). The CDR3 has 16 residues.

V and J are TRBV5-1 and TRBJ2-7; TCRdb picks TRBD1, but there is no DNA to check that call. Germline lookup yields CDR1 SGHRS and CDR2 YFSETQ. The CDR3 runs to 14 residues. This chain's CDR3 is CASSPGQGNHEQYF. Using reference TRBV5-1 and TRBJ2-7 for the parts outside the CDR3, the full variable domain is KAGVTQTPRYLIKTRGQQVTLSCSPISGHRSVSWYQQTPGQGLQFLFEYFSETQRNKGNFPGRFSGRQFSNSRSEMNVSTLELGDSALYLCASSPGQGNHEQYFGPGTRLTVT.

The rearrangement links TRBV5-4 to TRBJ2-1; no DNA is available, so the TRBD1 call from TCRdb remains unchecked. Germline CDR1 SGHNT, CDR2 YYREEE (reference sequence). The CDR3 has 14 amino acids. This CDR3 is CAALGSKGGNEQFF.

The J gene is TRBJ1-1, the V gene TRBV18; TCRdb's D call of TRBD1 is untestable without DNA. CDR3 length equals 15 residues. CDR1 KGHSH and CDR2 LQKENI come from the germline V gene. The CDR3 region is CASSPDRITNTEAFF.

The genes are TRBV20-1 and TRBJ2-7; the TRBD2 assignment by TCRdb is unverifiable without DNA. The germline CDR1 and CDR2 sequences are DFQATT and SNEGSKA (reference sequence). The CDR3 has 14 amino acids. This chain's CDR3 is CSARRALPPYEQYF.

V gene TRBV20-1 combines with J gene TRBJ2-2; the TCRdb D gene call, TRBD1, has no DNA to confirm it. The CDR3 sequence is 16 residues long. Germline CDR1 reads DFQATT; CDR2 reads SNEGSKA (reference sequence). The CDR3 sequence is CSAQAGLRGLAGELFF.

The chain uses TRBV12-3 or TRBV12-4 and TRBJ2-1; TCRdb proposes TRBD1, but this gene call is untestable without DNA. The CDR3 is made up of 11 amino acids. The CDR3 region is CASRQGNEQFF.

The rearrangement uses TRBV5-5 and TRBJ2-3. Per the germline V gene, CDR1 is SGHKS and CDR2 is YYEKEE (reference sequence). The CDR3 contains 15 residues. The CDR3 region is CASSWGFSSTDTQYF. Looking up the rest from reference TRBV5-5 and TRBJ2-3 gives the full variable domain: DAGVTQSPTHLIKTRGQQVTLRCSPISGHKSVSWYQQVLGQGPQFIFQYYEKEERGRGNFPDRFSARQFPNYSSELNVNALLLGDSALYLCASSWGFSSTDTQYFGPGTRLTVL.

V usage is TRBV7-9 and J usage is TRBJ1-4; TCRdb's D call of TRBD1 is untestable without DNA. The CDR3 consists of 15 residues. Per the germline V gene, CDR1 is SEHNR and CDR2 is FQNEAQ (reference sequence). The CDR3 protein is CASSSAGARGEKLFF. Complete variable domain (other parts from reference TRBV7-9 and TRBJ1-4): DTGVSQNPRHKITKRGQNVTFRCDPISEHNRLYWYRQTLGQGPEFLTYFQNEAQLEKSRLLSDRFSAERPKGSFSTLEIQRTEQGDSAMYLCASSSAGARGEKLFFGSGTQLSVL.

J is TRBJ1-1 and V is TRBV25-1; with no DNA, the TCRdb D assignment of TRBD1 cannot be verified. The CDR3 loop spans 13 amino acids. Germline V CDR1 and CDR2: MGHDK, SYGVNS. This chain's CDR3 is CASSVTGVKGAFF.

This CDR3 is CAISEGPDYGYTF. This rearrangement joins TRBV10-3 to TRBJ1-2. CDR1 is ENHRY and CDR2 is SYGVKD in the germline V gene. The CDR3 totals 13 residues.

This chain links TRBV5-1 with TRBJ2-7; TCRdb gives TRBD1 as the D gene, but with no DNA this cannot be confirmed. CDR1 and CDR2 from the germline V gene are SGHRS and YFSETQ. The CDR3 extends over 17 amino acids. The CDR3 here is CASSLAGQPKSSYEQYF.

The chain couples TRBV19 to TRBJ2-5. In germline, CDR1 is LNHDA, CDR2 SQIVND (reference sequence). This CDR3 comprises 14 residues. CDR3 amino acids: CASSMGQLQETQYF.